Presented here are 29 T cell receptor beta chains from one specimen sequenced in a study of graft-versus-host responses after intestinal transplantation. Method: immunoSEQ multiplex PCR; TCRdb's copy keeps in-frame clones and lacks some. The table lists tens of thousands of clones, roughly 86% of them singletons. No antigen has been identified for these receptors. Sequencing used unstimulated CD8+ T cells sorted from spleen or lymph node cells, obtained before transplant. These receptors originate from a human donor who was the organ donor for an intestinal transplant.

The chain has TRBV19 and TRBJ1-2, with 8 bases identical to TRBD1. V lost 6 bases, J lost 2 bases, and 2 bases stayed unmatched. The length of the CDR3 is 13 residues. Germline-derived CDR1 and CDR2 are LNHDA and SQIVND (reference sequence). CDR3: CASSGQGNYGYTF. The CDR3 DNA sequence: TGTGCCAGTAGCGGACAGGGCAACTATGGCTACACCTTC.

The table lists this clone with a count of one. This chain uses TRBV10-2 with TRBJ1-2, with TRBD1 as a possible D gene (6 bases). CDR3 length: 14 amino acids. V was pared by 2 bases and J by 2 bases, with 9 bases between. Germline V CDR1 and CDR2: WSHSY, SAAADI. The CDR3 loop is CASSEVGGNYGYTF. CDR3 bases: TGCGCCAGCAGTGAGGTAGGGGGAAACTATGGCTACACCTTC.

This clone turned up a few times. The chain recombines TRBV19 with TRBJ2-2; D uncertain. V gave up 11 bases and J gave up 2 bases, with 3 bases separating them. Germline V lookup: CDR1 LNHDA, CDR2 SQIVND (reference sequence). This CDR3 comprises 10 residues. The DNA of the CDR3 is TGTGCCGTTAACACCGGGGAGCTGTTTTTT. Its protein is CAVNTGELFF. Full variable domain (outside the CDR3, taken from reference TRBV19 and TRBJ2-2): DGGITQSPKYLFRKEGQNVTLSCEQNLNHDAMYWYRQDPGQGLRLIYYSQIVNDFQKGDIAEGYSVSREKKESFPLTVTSAQKNPTAFYLCAVNTGELFFGEGSRLTVL.

This chain links TRBV21-1 with TRBJ1-4. TRBV21-1 is deemed a pseudogene. CDR3 length: 12 residues. The CDR3 sequence: CAGLDGNEKLFF. In DNA form, the CDR3 reads TGTGCCGGCCTGGACGGTAATGAAAAACTGTTTTTT.

This clone showed up just a few times. The genes are TRBV23-1 and TRBJ1-2, with D perhaps matching TRBD1 (6 bases). TRBV23-1 is placed among ORFs of uncertain function. The CDR3 length is 16 residues. V dropped 0 bases and J dropped 6 bases, with 17 bases sitting between them. DNA of the CDR3: TGCGCCAGCAGTCAATCGGGTGGGCAGGGGTTGGATGGCTACACCTTC. Translating it yields CASSQSGGQGLDGYTF.

The genes are TRBV16 and TRBJ2-7; D unclear. V was shortened by 2 bases and J by 3 bases, with 17 bases between the two germline ends. Germline V gene data show CDR1 as KGHSY and CDR2 as FQNENV. The CDR3 sequence is 16 residues long. CDR3 protein: CASSQTSAISNYEQYF. The CDR3 DNA reads as TGTGCCAGCAGCCAAACCTCCGCGATTTCAAACTACGAGCAGTACTTC.

The gene calls are TRBV7-9 and TRBJ2-7, with D perhaps given as TRBD1 or TRBD2 (5 bases each). Germline V gene lookup returns CDR1 SEHNR and CDR2 FQNEAQ (reference sequence). The CDR3 is made up of 12 amino acids. Trimming cost V 11 bases and J 5 bases, with 16 bases left between them. The CDR3 protein is CALGDPQDEQYF. The CDR3 nucleotides are TGTGCCTTAGGGGACCCCCAGGACGAGCAGTACTTC.

The sample holds a few counts of this clone. The chain employs TRBV6-1 and TRBJ2-6; D ambiguous. The length of the CDR3 is 15 residues. Germline CDR1 reads MNHNS; CDR2 reads SASEGT. V lost 3 bases and J 0 bases, leaving 6 bases between the germline ends. The chain's CDR3 is CASSDPASGANVLTF. CDR3 bases: TGTGCCAGCAGTGACCCCGCCTCTGGGGCCAACGTCCTGACTTTC.

The chain combines TRBV5-6 with TRBJ2-1; 11 bases map to TRBD2. Germline loops: CDR1 SGHDT, CDR2 YYEEEE. The trim removed 1 base at V and 0 bases at J, leaving 6 bases unmatched. The CDR3 extends over 18 amino acids. The CDR3: CASSLSSGGLSSYNEQFF. For the CDR3, the DNA is TGTGCCAGCAGCTTGTCTAGCGGGGGGCTAAGCTCCTACAATGAGCAGTTCTTC.

The chain has TRBV14 and TRBJ2-1; maybe TRBD2 (5 bases). The CDR3 length is 15 residues. CDR1 and CDR2 (germline): SGHDN, FVKESK. The V gene lost 0 bases and the J gene lost 3 bases, with 9 bases spanning the gap. The CDR3 region is CASSQESAGYNEQFF. The CDR3, as DNA: TGTGCCAGCAGCCAAGAGTCGGCGGGCTACAATGAGCAGTTCTTC. Using reference TRBV14 and TRBJ2-1 for the parts outside the CDR3, the full variable domain is EAGVTQFPSHSVIEKGQTVTLRCDPISGHDNLYWYRRVMGKEIKFLLHFVKESKQDESGMPNNRFLAERTGGTYSTLKVQPAELEDSGVYFCASSQESAGYNEQFFGPGTRLTVL.

J is TRBJ2-1 and V is TRBV29-1; 9 nucleotides align to TRBD2. The CDR3 length is 15 residues. Germline-derived CDR1 and CDR2 are SQVTM and ANQGSEA. J gave up 8 bases and V 3 bases, and 11 bases lay outside the gene matches. The CDR3 is CSVDGVAGGPYEQFF. CDR3 bases: TGCAGCGTTGACGGGGTTGCGGGAGGGCCCTATGAGCAGTTCTTC.

The V call is TRBV21-1, the J call TRBJ2-3; the table assigns TRBD1, which was not confirmed against the DNA. TRBV21-1 is annotated as a pseudogene. The CDR3 runs to 17 residues. The CDR3 loop reads CASRAGMATVMQDTQYF. The CDR3 DNA reads as TGTGCCAGCAGGGCAGGGATGGCTACAGTCATGCAAGATACGCAGTATTTT.

The chain carries TRBV29-1 and TRBJ2-7; 9 bases are shared with TRBD1. The length of the CDR3 is 14 residues. Germline V gene lookup returns CDR1 SQVTM and CDR2 ANQGSEA. V was clipped by 0 bases and J by 5 bases; unmatched bases: 5. CDR3 DNA sequence: TGCAGCGTTGAAGAAACAGGGGGCGGAAACGAGCAGTACTTC. The encoded protein is CSVEETGGGNEQYF.

The rearrangement uses TRBV19 and TRBJ2-1; 7 bases match TRBD1. The V segment lost 6 bases and the J segment 7 bases; nucleotides outside the gene matches: 3. Germline-derived CDR1 and CDR2 are LNHDA and SQIVND (reference sequence). The CDR3 has 12 residues. The CDR3 spells CASSLQGNEQFF. The CDR3 coding sequence is TGTGCCAGTAGCTTACAGGGGAATGAGCAGTTCTTC.

CDR3 bases: TGTGCCAGCAGTTTAGGGAGCCATCAGCCCCAGCATTTT. This translates into CASSLGSHQPQHF. The rearrangement uses TRBV27 and TRBJ1-5; D gene uncertain. The germline V gene encodes CDR1 MNHEY and CDR2 SMNVEV (reference sequence). V gave up 2 bases and J gave up 5 bases, with 7 bases separating them. This CDR3 spans 13 amino acids.

The chain is built from TRBV6-1 and TRBJ1-5; D gene ambiguous. This CDR3 contains 15 residues. V was shortened by 3 bases and J by 0 bases, with 9 bases between the two germline ends. Germline CDR1 is MNHNS and CDR2 is SASEGT. The CDR3 spells CASSEYGSSNQPQHF. Here the CDR3 DNA reads TGTGCCAGCAGTGAGTACGGGAGTAGCAATCAGCCCCAGCATTTT.

This chain uses TRBV4-2 with TRBJ1-3; D is ambiguous. The V end was cut by 0 bases, the J end by 4 bases, with 7 bases between. This CDR3 contains 14 residues. The germline V gene encodes CDR1 LGHNA and CDR2 YNFKEQ. The CDR3 DNA reads as TGTGCCAGCAGCCAAGAGGTACTAGGAAACACCATATATTTT. It translates to CASSQEVLGNTIYF.

The chain carries TRBV7-9 and TRBJ2-7; TRBD2 matches 14 bases. Germline trimming cut 4 bases from V and 4 bases from J; bases unmatched to any gene: 3. CDR3 size: 15 residues. Germline V gene data show CDR1 as SEHNR and CDR2 as FQNEAQ (reference sequence). CDR3 DNA sequence: TGTGCCAGCAGCTCGACTAGCGGGAGGGTTTACGAGCAGTACTTC. It translates to CASSSTSGRVYEQYF.

The V and J genes are TRBV6-4 and TRBJ2-7; D might be TRBD2 (5 bases). The germline V and J ends were trimmed by 2 bases and 4 bases, with 21 bases remaining between them. CDR1 is MRHNA, CDR2 SNTAGT, per germline. CDR3 length equals 17 residues. The CDR3 here is CASSDAMEADPPYEQYF. The CDR3 DNA follows: TGTGCCAGCAGTGACGCCATGGAAGCGGATCCACCTTACGAGCAGTACTTC.

The V call is TRBV5-1, the J call TRBJ2-3; tentatively, D is TRBD2 (6 bases). This CDR3 comprises 14 residues. Germline lookup yields CDR1 SGHRS and CDR2 YFSETQ. V lost 0 bases and J lost 2, with 7 bases in between. CDR3 loop: CASSLAGATDTQYF. In DNA form, the CDR3 reads TGCGCCAGCAGCTTGGCGGGAGCCACAGATACGCAGTATTTT.

The chain employs TRBV11-3 and TRBJ2-7; a weak D match, TRBD2 (5 bases). Trimming pared 7 bases from V and 0 bases from J, leaving 10 bases between. From germline, CDR1 is SGHNT and CDR2 YENEEA. The CDR3 is made up of 13 amino acids. The CDR3 here is CASTSRDSYEQYF. The CDR3 DNA is TGTGCCAGCACCAGCCGGGACTCCTACGAGCAGTACTTC.

The CDR3 DNA sequence: TGTGCCAGCAGTTACCGGACAGGGAAGGAACAGCCCCAGCATTTT. Translation gives CASSYRTGKEQPQHF. The J gene is TRBJ1-5, the V gene TRBV6-6; 8 positions match TRBD1. V lost 2 bases, J lost 7 bases, and 7 bases stayed unmatched. Germline assignment: CDR1 MNHNY and CDR2 SVGAGI (reference sequence). CDR3 size: 15 residues.

The chain has TRBV7-9 and TRBJ1-5; possible D gene TRBD1, 6 bases. Trimming left V 1 base short and J 2 bases short, with 6 bases between. The CDR3 totals 14 residues. Germline V lookup: CDR1 SEHNR, CDR2 FQNEAQ (reference sequence). CDR3 nucleotides: TGTGCCAGCAGCTTAGGACAGGGCAATCAGCCCCAGCATTTT. This encodes CASSLGQGNQPQHF. Based on the CDR3 plus reference TRBV7-9 and TRBJ1-5, the full variable domain is DTGVSQNPRHKITKRGQNVTFRCDPISEHNRLYWYRQTLGQGPEFLTYFQNEAQLEKSRLLSDRFSAERPKGSFSTLEIQRTEQGDSAMYLCASSLGQGNQPQHFGDGTRLSIL.

This clone was detected a few times. The gene calls are TRBV5-5 and TRBJ1-5; tentatively, D is TRBD1 (5 bases). From germline, CDR1 is SGHKS and CDR2 YYEKEE (reference sequence). Trimming cost V 2 bases and J 3 bases, with 9 bases left between them. This CDR3 contains 14 residues. CDR3 sequence reads: CASSFSDNNQPQHF. The CDR3 DNA reads as TGTGCCAGCAGCTTTTCGGACAACAATCAGCCCCAGCATTTT.

V is TRBV23-1 and J is TRBJ1-2; D uncertain. TRBV23-1 is marked as an open reading frame, function uncertain. The ends were cut back, 9 bases at V and 4 bases at J, with 9 bases in the middle. The CDR3 sequence is 11 residues long. This CDR3 is CARFVRYGYTF. In nucleotides, the CDR3 is TGCGCCAGGTTCGTGCGCTATGGCTACACCTTC.

This clone was seen once. J is TRBJ2-3 and V is TRBV9; 7 bases align to TRBD2. This CDR3 is built from 15 residues. The V gene end was trimmed by 0 bases and the J gene end by 0 bases; junction bases not matched to a gene: 1. Germline lookup yields CDR1 SGDLS and CDR2 YYNGEE. This CDR3 is CASSVGGGSTDTQYF. In nucleotides, the CDR3 is TGTGCCAGCAGCGTAGGCGGGGGTAGCACAGATACGCAGTATTTT.

The chain couples TRBV4-1 to TRBJ2-7; D tentatively fits TRBD1 or TRBD2 (7 bases each). CDR1 and CDR2 from the germline V gene are MGHRA and YSYEKL. The CDR3 spans 15 residues. V shed 1 base and J shed 5 bases, with 15 bases lying between them. The CDR3 region is CASSQVQGGSDEQYF. The DNA for the CDR3 is TGCGCCAGCAGCCAAGTGCAGGGGGGGTCCGACGAGCAGTACTTC.

The count of this clone is one. The chain uses TRBV14 and TRBJ2-2, with 11 bases lining up with TRBD2. Germline CDR1 reads SGHDN; CDR2 reads FVKESK. The CDR3 length is 18 residues. Trimming took 4 bases from V and 2 from J; bases not matched to a gene: 9. The CDR3 nucleotides read TGTGCCAGCAGCCCCAAACTAGCGGGGGTAACTAACACCGGGGAGCTGTTTTTT. It yields the protein CASSPKLAGVTNTGELFF.

This chain joins TRBV6-5 and TRBJ1-2; 7 positions match TRBD1. Germline V CDR1 and CDR2: MNHEY, SVGAGI. Trimming at V came to 4 bases and at J to 8 bases, leaving 10 bases not matched to a gene. This CDR3 is built from 14 residues. The CDR3 region has the DNA TGTGCCAGCAGTTCCGATACAGGGGTACAGGGCTACACCTTC. This codes for CASSSDTGVQGYTF.